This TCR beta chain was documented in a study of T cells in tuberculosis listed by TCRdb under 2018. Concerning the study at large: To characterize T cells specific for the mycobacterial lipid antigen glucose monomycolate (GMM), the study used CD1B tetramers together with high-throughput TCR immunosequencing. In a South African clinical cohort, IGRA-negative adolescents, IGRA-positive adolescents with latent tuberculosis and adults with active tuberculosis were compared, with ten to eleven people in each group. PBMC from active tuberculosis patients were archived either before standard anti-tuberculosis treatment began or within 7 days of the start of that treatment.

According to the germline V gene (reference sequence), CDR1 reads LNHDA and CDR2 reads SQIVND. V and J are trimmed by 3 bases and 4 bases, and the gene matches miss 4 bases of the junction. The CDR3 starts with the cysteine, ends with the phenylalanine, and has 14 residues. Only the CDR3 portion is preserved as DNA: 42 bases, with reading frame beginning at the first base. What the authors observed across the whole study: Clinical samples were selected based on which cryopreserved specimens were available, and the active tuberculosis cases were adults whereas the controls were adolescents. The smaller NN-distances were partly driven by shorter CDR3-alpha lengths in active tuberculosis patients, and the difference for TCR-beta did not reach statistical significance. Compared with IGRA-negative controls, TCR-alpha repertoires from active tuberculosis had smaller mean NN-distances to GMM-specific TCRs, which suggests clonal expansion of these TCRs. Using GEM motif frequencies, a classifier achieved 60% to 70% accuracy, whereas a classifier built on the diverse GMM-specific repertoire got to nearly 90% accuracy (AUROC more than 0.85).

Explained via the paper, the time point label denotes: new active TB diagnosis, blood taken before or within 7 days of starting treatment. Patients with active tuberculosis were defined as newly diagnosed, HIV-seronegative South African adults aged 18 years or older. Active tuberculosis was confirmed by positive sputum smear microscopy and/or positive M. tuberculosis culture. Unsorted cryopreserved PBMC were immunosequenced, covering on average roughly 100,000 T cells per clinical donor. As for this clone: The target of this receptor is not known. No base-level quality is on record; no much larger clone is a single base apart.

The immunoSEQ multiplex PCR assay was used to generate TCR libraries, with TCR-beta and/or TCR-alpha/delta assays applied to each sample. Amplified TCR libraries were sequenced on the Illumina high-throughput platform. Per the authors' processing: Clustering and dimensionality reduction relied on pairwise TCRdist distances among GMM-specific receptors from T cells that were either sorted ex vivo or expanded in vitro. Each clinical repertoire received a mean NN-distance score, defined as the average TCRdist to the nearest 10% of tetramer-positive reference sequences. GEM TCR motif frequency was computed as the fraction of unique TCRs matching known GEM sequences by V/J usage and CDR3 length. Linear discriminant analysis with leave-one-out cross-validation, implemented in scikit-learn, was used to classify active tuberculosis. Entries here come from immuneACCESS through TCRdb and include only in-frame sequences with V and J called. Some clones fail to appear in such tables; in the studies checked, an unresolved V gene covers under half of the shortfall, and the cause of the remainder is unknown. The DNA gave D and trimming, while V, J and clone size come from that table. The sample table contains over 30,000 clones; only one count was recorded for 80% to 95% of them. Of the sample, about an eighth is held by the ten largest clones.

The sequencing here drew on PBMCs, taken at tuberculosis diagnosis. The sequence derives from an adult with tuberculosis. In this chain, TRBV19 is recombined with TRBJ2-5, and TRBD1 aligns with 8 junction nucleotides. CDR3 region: CASSIDRGGETQYF. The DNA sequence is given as TGTGCCAGTAGTATTGACAGGGGAGGAGAGACCCAGTACTTC. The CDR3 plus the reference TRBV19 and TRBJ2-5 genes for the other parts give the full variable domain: DGGITQSPKYLFRKEGQNVTLSCEQNLNHDAMYWYRQDPGQGLRLIYYSQIVNDFQKGDIAEGYSVSREKKESFPLTVTSAQKNPTAFYLCASSIDRGGETQYFGPGTRLLVL.